The 5 T cell receptor beta chains given below trace back to one sample, sequenced in a study of graft-versus-host responses after intestinal transplantation. These receptors' targets are unknown. The data were produced by immunoSEQ multiplex PCR, yet TCRdb's version contains in-frame clones alone and is incomplete. This table has some 100,000 clones, about nine tenths appearing once. The material sequenced was unstimulated CD8+ T cells sorted from spleen or lymph node cells, taken before intestinal transplant. The receptors come from a human donor who received an intestinal transplant.

The genes are TRBV6-5 and TRBJ1-6; maybe TRBD1 (5 bases). The CDR3 is made up of 13 amino acids. CDR1 and CDR2 from the germline V gene are MNHEY and SVGAGI. V lost 6 bases to trimming and J lost 6 bases, with 9 bases between them. CDR3 DNA: TGTGCCAGCAGAAGCCAGGGTAATTCACCCCTCCACTTT. It codes for CASRSQGNSPLHF.

CDR3 loop: CASSGGGTSGSTPNEQFF. DNA for the CDR3: TGTGCCAGCAGCGGTGGTGGGACTAGCGGGAGCACCCCCAATGAGCAGTTCTTC. The gene calls are TRBV9 and TRBJ2-1; 14 bases are shared with TRBD2. The J segment lost 6 bases and the V segment lost 3 bases, leaving 11 bases of the junction unmatched. Looked up from germline, CDR1 is SGDLS and CDR2 is YYNGEE. This CDR3 is built from 18 residues.

This clone appeared once. J is TRBJ2-7 and V is TRBV28; 9 nucleotides line up with TRBD1. The V and J ends lost 2 bases and 0 bases, in that order; junction bases with no gene match: 5. The germline gives CDR1 MDHEN, CDR2 SYDVKM. The length of the CDR3 is 16 residues. In nucleotides, the CDR3 is TGTGCCAGCAGTTTACCGACAGGGGGGGGCTCCTACGAGCAGTACTTC. This codes for CASSLPTGGGSYEQYF.

The genes are TRBV6-5 and TRBJ1-1; D may be TRBD1 (5 bases). Between the trimmed V and J ends, which lost 2 bases and 3 bases, there was a span of 7 bases. The CDR3 is 13 residues long. Germline CDR1 MNHEY, CDR2 SVGAGI. CDR3 sequence (DNA): TGTGCCAGCAGTTACGAGGGGTACACTGAAGCTTTCTTT. This translates into CASSYEGYTEAFF.

The chain uses TRBV4-1 and TRBJ2-7, with D tentatively TRBD1 (7 bases). The V end was cut by 1 base, the J end by 5 bases, with 15 bases between. Germline assignment: CDR1 MGHRA and CDR2 YSYEKL. The CDR3 length is 15 residues. DNA of the CDR3: TGCGCCAGCAGCCAAGTAGGAGGGGGCCAGGACGAGCAGTACTTC. As protein: CASSQVGGGQDEQYF.